This TCR beta chain was identified during a study of CXCR3-negative and CXCR3-positive naive CD8 T cells. The TRB cDNA libraries were prepared by 5' RACE with UMI labels. With the 5' RACE reads reprocessed, TCRdb shows one record per CDR3 protein and no DNA. The sample's table shows 20,000 to 25,000 distinct CDR3 sequences. The V gene's germline CDR1 is DFQATT and CDR2 SNEGSKA (reference sequence). This CDR3 contains 14 residues. Sample: memory CD8+ T cells from blood. The receptor was derived from a human donor in good health. Some clones in this sample may be carry-over from other donors' samples. J is TRBJ2-1 and V is TRBV20-1; TCRdb designates TRBD2, a call that cannot be tested without DNA. The CDR3 here is CSARLAGDYNEQFF.